This T cell receptor beta chain was found in a study of spatial heterogeneity in lung cancer. On this clonotype: The junction departs from the called germline gene at one end, perhaps through a read error.

The CDR3 is 13 amino acids. Germline assignment: CDR1 SGHRS and CDR2 YFSETQ. A distinct unique molecular identifier was carried by each TCR cDNA molecule. TCRdb re-called the 5' RACE reads with MiXCR, one entry per CDR3 protein. Seen here are nearly 95,000 distinct CDR3 sequences, just under 20% observed once, and the top ten hold roughly 22%. Time point indicated: blood at routine non-recurrence follow-up after resection. The rearrangement joins TRBV5-1 to TRBJ2-3; a weak D match, TRBD1 (6 bases). The sample was PBMCs, taken at follow-up. This sequence was found in a male donor with early-stage non-small cell lung cancer. The CDR3, as DNA: TGCGTCAGCAGCTGGACAGAGGGAGATACGCAGTATTTT. Translating gives CVSSWTEGDTQYF.